This T cell receptor (beta chain) appears in the sequencing data of a study of OX40 agonist ivuxolimab in advanced cancers. TCRdb's table, derived via immunoSEQ multiplex PCR, lists solely in-frame clones and lacks some. The sample lists approximately 74,000 clones; approximately 89% were seen once. Samples were taken at baseline and on day 1 of cycles 4 and 7. Study-wide findings and caveats: Researchers report that CD8+ T cells had, on average, more expanded clones than CD4+.

Notes on this clone: Its antigen is currently unknown.

The receptor comes from an adult with an advanced solid tumor such as melanoma, head and neck, liver or kidney cancer. Sequences were derived from CD4+ or CD8+ T cells sorted from blood, sampled in a trial of the OX40 agonist ivuxolimab.

The CDR3 sequence: CASSLDGQGMTEAFF. CDR3 nucleotide sequence: TGTGCCAGCAGCTTAGATGGACAGGGGATGACTGAAGCTTTCTTT. This chain connects TRBV7-9 to TRBJ1-1, with 9 nucleotides matching TRBD1. The germline CDR1 and CDR2 sequences are SEHNR and FQNEAQ (reference sequence). The CDR3 loop spans 15 amino acids. V shed 1 base and J 5 bases; nucleotides not matched to a gene: 5.